These T cell receptor beta chains were read from a single sample in a study of control samples from healthy donors and cancer patients. The method was immunoSEQ multiplex PCR; TCRdb's version includes in-frame clones alone and lacks a portion of them. The data show around 78,000 clones, roughly 93% seen once. The sequencing sample was made of blood. These receptors all stem from a woman under 30 in good health. The CDR3 runs from the conserved cysteine through the conserved F or W. The order of the fields is J gene, D gene, V gene, clone size, CDR3 DNA, CDR3 protein. D genes are given only for firm matches. The size field is filled for only some rows; it gives once, few, many or a size class.

TRBJ1-2	.	TRBV28	.	TGTGCCAGCAGTTTATGGTTGGGGGGCGCCTCCAACTATGGCTACACCTTC	CASSLWLGGASNYGYTF
TRBJ1-3	.	TRBV28	.	TGTGCCAGCAGTTTTTTACTGACAGCACTTTCTGGAAACACCATATATTTT	CASSFLLTALSGNTIYF
TRBJ1-2	TRBD1	TRBV6-5	.	TGTGCCAGCTCACTACAGGGGGGATATGGCTACACCTTC	CASSLQGGYGYTF
TRBJ2-7	.	TRBV27	once	TGTGCCAGCAGTTGGGGCGGGGTGACCTACGAGCAGTACTTC	CASSWGGVTYEQYF
TRBJ1-4	TRBD1	TRBV28	.	TGTGCCAGCACTTACAGGGGTACCCTCGGGGAAAAACTGTTTTTT	CASTYRGTLGEKLFF
TRBJ2-5	TRBD1	TRBV9	.	TGTGCCAGCAGCGCTATGAGACAGGGGGAGGGTGGAGAGACCCAGTACTTC	CASSAMRQGEGGETQYF
TRBJ1-1	.	TRBV5-4	.	TGTGCCAGCAGCTGGGCTGGGTCGAACACTGAAGCTTTCTTT	CASSWAGSNTEAFF
TRBJ1-2	TRBD1	TRBV5-1	.	TGCGCCAGCAGTTCGCGGCTCCGACAGGGGACCTATGGCTACACCTTC	CASSSRLRQGTYGYTF
TRBJ2-7	.	TRBV5-8	.	TGTGCCAGCAGCTACCCTTACGAGCAGTACTTC	CASSYPYEQYF
TRBJ1-1	TRBD1	TRBV11-3	.	TGTGCCAGCAGCTTGAACGAGGGTTCAGGGGGCCCCACTGAAGCTTTCTTT	CASSLNEGSGGPTEAFF
TRBJ2-1	TRBD1	TRBV3-1/TRBV3-2	.	TGTGCCAGCAGCCAAGAGACAGGGGGTCCGCCTGGCGAGCAGTTCTTC	CASSQETGGPPGEQFF
TRBJ2-2	.	TRBV28	.	TGTGCCAGCAAACGGGGAGGCACCGGGGAGCTGTTTTTT	CASKRGGTGELFF
TRBJ2-7	TRBD1	TRBV3-1/TRBV3-2	once	TGTGCCAGCAGCAACCGGGACAGGGGGCCGTACGAGCAGTACTTC	CASSNRDRGPYEQYF
TRBJ1-2	.	TRBV5-4	.	TGTGCCAGCAGCTTGTTCGGGCAGGTTTATGGCTACACCTTC	CASSLFGQVYGYTF
TRBJ1-5	.	TRBV5-1	.	TGCGCCAGCAGCTTATCCCCCGGGGGGGCGACCACTCAGCATTTT	CASSLSPGGATTQHF
TRBJ2-5	.	TRBV7-2	.	TGTGCCAGCAGCTTAGTTAGCATTAGTGAGGAGACCCAGTACTTC	CASSLVSISEETQYF
TRBJ2-7	TRBD1	TRBV4-1	.	TGCGCCAGCAGCCATCCCGACAGGGACGAGCAGTACTTC	CASSHPDRDEQYF
TRBJ2-7	TRBD2	TRBV5-4	.	TGTGCCAGCAGCCGTCTCGGGGGGGGGATTTCCTACGAGCAGTACTTC	CASSRLGGGISYEQYF
TRBJ1-5	TRBD1	TRBV28	.	TGTGCCAGCAGTGGGGATGGACAGGGATTGCAGCCCCAGCATTTT	CASSGDGQGLQPQHF
TRBJ1-5	TRBD1	TRBV28	.	TGTGCCAGCAGTTCTACCGGGACAGGGCTCCATCAGCCCCAGCATTTT	CASSSTGTGLHQPQHF
TRBJ1-1	TRBD1	TRBV27	.	TGTGCCAGCAGTTTATCGCTACAGGGGCCTGAAGCTTTCTTT	CASSLSLQGPEAFF
TRBJ1-2	TRBD1	TRBV29-1	.	TGCAGCGCGGACAGGGGGCGGGATGGCTACACCTTC	CSADRGRDGYTF
TRBJ1-1	.	TRBV27	.	TGTGCCAGCAAGACAGTATTCGGTGAAGCTTTCTTT	CASKTVFGEAFF
TRBJ1-2	.	TRBV14	once	TGTGCCAGCAGCCATCCAGCTTACTATGGCTACACCTTC	CASSHPAYYGYTF
TRBJ1-5	TRBD1	TRBV6-5	.	TGTGCCAGCAATGGCGGGACAGGGAGCGGTCAGCCCCAGCATTTT	CASNGGTGSGQPQHF
TRBJ1-4	TRBD1	TRBV6-5	.	TGTGCCAGCAGTTATTACAGGGGGAATGAAAAACTGTTTTTT	CASSYYRGNEKLFF
TRBJ2-1	.	TRBV5-1	.	TGCGCCAGCAGCTGGACGGGAGCACGAGAAAATGAGCAGTTCTTC	CASSWTGARENEQFF
TRBJ1-1	.	TRBV24-1	.	TGTGCCACCAGTGTAAGTAAACACGGAGACACTGAAGCTTTCTTT	CATSVSKHGDTEAFF
TRBJ2-1	TRBD2	TRBV15	.	TGTGCCACCAGCAGAGATAGCGGGAGCCTAGCATCCGGTGAGCAGTTCTTC	CATSRDSGSLASGEQFF
TRBJ2-4	TRBD1	TRBV5-4	.	TGTGCCAGCAGCTTGGTCCGACAGGGACAAAACATTCAGTACTTC	CASSLVRQGQNIQYF
TRBJ2-7	.	TRBV6-5	once	TGCGCCAGCGGTAACAGCTTTCTGATCTACGAGCAGTACTTC	CASGNSFLIYEQYF
TRBJ1-1	TRBD1	TRBV6-4	.	TGTGCCAGCAGTGCTCAACAGGGGACTGAAGCTTTCTTT	CASSAQQGTEAFF
TRBJ1-1	.	TRBV19	once	TGTGCCAGTAGTATTAGTTTGGCCACTGAAGCTTTCTTT	CASSISLATEAFF
TRBJ2-5	.	TRBV7-9	.	TGTGCCAGCAGCTTAGCAGCAGGCCTGGGTAGGCAAGAGACCCAGTACTTC	CASSLAAGLGRQETQYF
TRBJ2-7	.	TRBV19	.	TGTGCCAGTTCCCCCTTCGGGAGCAACTACGAGCAGTACTTC	CASSPFGSNYEQYF
TRBJ1-2	.	TRBV7-9	few	TGTGCCAGCAGCTTAGGTCAGGGTTCCTATGGCTACACCTTC	CASSLGQGSYGYTF
TRBJ2-7	.	TRBV1	.	TGCACCAGTGGGGGGAGGGGTACGGCCTACGAGCAGTACTTC	CTSGGRGTAYEQYF
TRBJ2-7	.	TRBV12-5	.	TGTGCTAGTGCCCCAGATTCCTCCCCGGGGCTGGGGGAGCAGTACTTC	CASAPDSSPGLGEQYF
TRBJ2-7	TRBD1	TRBV2	.	TGTGCCAGCCGGGGACAGTTCAGTTCCTACGAGCAGTACTTC	CASRGQFSSYEQYF
TRBJ1-2	.	TRBV9	.	TGTGCCAGCAGTGGGATCGACCGGGACACTAACTATGGCTACACCTTC	CASSGIDRDTNYGYTF
TRBJ2-7	.	TRBV10-2	.	TGCGCCAGCAGGCGCGACGAGACCTACGAGCAGTACTTC	CASRRDETYEQYF
TRBJ2-3	.	TRBV12-5	.	TGTGCTAGTGGTATCGAAGATACGCAGTATTTT	CASGIEDTQYF
TRBJ1-1	.	TRBV5-4	.	TGTGCCAGCAGCCCGGTGACGGCCTTGAACACTGAAGCTTTCTTT	CASSPVTALNTEAFF
TRBJ2-1	TRBD1	TRBV7-6	once	TGTGCCAGCAGTGACCGTGGGACAGCGCTTGAAAAGGGGCAGTTCTTC	CASSDRGTALEKGQFF
TRBJ1-4	.	TRBV19	.	TGTGCCAGTAGTGTGCCGGGGTCCAATGAAAAACTGTTTTTT	CASSVPGSNEKLFF
TRBJ2-7	.	TRBV5-1	.	TGCGCCAGCAGCTATTACCCTACAGGAGATAACTCCTACGAGCAGTACTTC	CASSYYPTGDNSYEQYF
TRBJ1-1	.	TRBV5-6	.	TGTGCCAGCAGGGTGCTGCGGTTGAACACTGAAGCTTTCTTT	CASRVLRLNTEAFF